Listed below are T cell receptor beta chains from one sample, sequenced in a study of blood T cell repertoires in COVID-19. The table came from immunoSEQ multiplex PCR; TCRdb's copy has only in-frame clones and leaves some out. The sample lists 110,000 to 150,000 clones, approximately 84% occurring once. Sequencing input: peripheral blood. These receptors were taken from a human donor in a cohort sampled during active COVID-19. Each CDR3 is given with its conserved first and last residue. The order of the fields is D gene, clone size, V gene, J gene, CDR3 protein, CDR3 DNA. The D gene is left open where the match is weak. Clone size is stated in some rows and not others, as once, few, many or a class when expanded.

>-|-|TRBV19|TRBJ1-5
CASSIWEGNQPQHF
TGTGCCAGTAGTATCTGGGAGGGCAATCAGCCCCAGCATTTT
>-|once|TRBV7-2|TRBJ2-1
CASSLGPGQHYNEQFF
TGTGCCAGCAGCTTAGGGCCCGGACAGCACTACAATGAGCAGTTCTTC
>TRBD1|-|TRBV5-6|TRBJ1-5
CASSLDETGRMIRQPQHF
TGTGCCAGCAGCTTGGATGAGACAGGGAGGATGATCAGGCAGCCCCAGCATTTT
>TRBD1|-|TRBV3-1/TRBV3-2|TRBJ1-6
CASSQDGTGRGVLHF
TGTGCCAGCAGCCAAGATGGGACAGGGAGGGGGGTCCTCCACTTT
>-|-|TRBV29-1|TRBJ2-1
CSVEQNEQFF
TGCAGCGTTGAACAGAATGAGCAGTTCTTC
>-|-|TRBV6-5|TRBJ1-1
CASSLPGAEKAFF
TGTGCCAGCAGTTTACCGGGAGCGGAAAAAGCTTTCTTT
>-|-|TRBV29-1|TRBJ2-2
CSVGYRAGELFF
TGCAGCGTCGGTTACAGGGCCGGGGAGCTGTTTTTT
>TRBD1|-|TRBV6-1|TRBJ1-2
CASSDRTGDFGYTF
TGTGCCAGCAGTGATCGGACAGGGGACTTTGGCTACACCTTC
>TRBD1|-|TRBV28|TRBJ1-2
CASGSGTGGYTF
TGTGCCAGCGGATCCGGGACAGGGGGCTACACCTTC
>-|-|TRBV5-6|TRBJ1-6
CASSFRTRSSSSYNSPLHF
TGTGCCAGCAGCTTCCGGACACGTTCCTCGAGCTCCTATAATTCACCCCTCCACTTT
>-|-|TRBV19|TRBJ1-2
CASSMLNRAYGYTF
TGTGCCAGTAGTATGCTAAACAGGGCCTATGGCTACACCTTC
>TRBD2|-|TRBV9|TRBJ2-1
CASSAHGGVGNEQFF
TGTGCCAGCAGCGCCCACGGGGGGGTTGGCAATGAGCAGTTCTTC
>TRBD2|-|TRBV9|TRBJ2-5
CASSVGIAGVAETQYF
TGTGCCAGCAGCGTAGGGATAGCGGGAGTTGCAGAGACCCAGTACTTC
>TRBD1|-|TRBV24-1|TRBJ1-2
CATRETGHFGSYTF
TGTGCCACCAGAGAGACAGGGCACTTCGGGAGCTACACCTTC
>TRBD2|-|TRBV11-1|TRBJ2-1
CASSPWTSAYNEQFF
TGTGCCAGCAGCCCTTGGACTAGCGCCTATAATGAGCAGTTCTTC
>-|-|TRBV5-1|TRBJ2-1
CASSLTGLPNEQFF
TGCGCCAGCAGCTTAACAGGGCTACCCAATGAGCAGTTCTTC
>-|once|TRBV7-9|TRBJ1-1
CASSLGTGWNTEAFF
TGTGCCAGCAGCTTAGGAACAGGGTGGAACACTGAAGCTTTCTTT
>-|-|TRBV12-3/TRBV12-4|TRBJ1-2
CASSLAYGYTF
TGTGCCAGCAGTTTGGCCTATGGCTACACCTTC
>TRBD1|-|TRBV6-5|TRBJ1-6
CASRSQGAGSPLHF
TGTGCCAGCAGGTCACAGGGGGCAGGCTCACCCCTCCACTTT
>-|-|TRBV11-2|TRBJ1-4
CASSLDLQNEKLFF
TGTGCCAGCAGCTTAGATTTACAAAATGAAAAACTGTTTTTT
>-|-|TRBV6-5|TRBJ1-1
CASSYGSGGVTEAFF
TGTGCCAGCAGTTACGGGTCGGGGGGGGTCACTGAAGCTTTCTTT
>TRBD1|-|TRBV7-2|TRBJ1-1
CASSRQGQATEAFF
TGTGCCAGCAGTAGACAGGGGCAGGCCACTGAAGCTTTCTTT
>-|once|TRBV12-5|TRBJ1-3
CASGFIAPPGGNTIYF
TGTGCTAGTGGTTTCATAGCCCCACCGGGAGGAAACACCATATATTTT
>TRBD1|-|TRBV11-3|TRBJ2-2
CASSLGTANTGELFF
TGTGCCAGCAGCCTCGGGACAGCGAACACCGGGGAGCTGTTTTTT
>TRBD1|once|TRBV11-2|TRBJ2-7
CASSPRTGFRHEQYF
TGTGCCAGCAGCCCCCGGACAGGGTTCAGGCACGAGCAGTACTTC
>TRBD1|-|TRBV6-2/TRBV6-3|TRBJ1-1
CASSGRQGSTEAFF
TGTGCCAGCAGTGGGCGACAGGGATCCACTGAAGCTTTCTTT
>TRBD1|-|TRBV28|TRBJ2-1
CASSATGAERNGQFF
TGTGCCAGCAGTGCAACAGGGGCCGAAAGGAATGGGCAGTTCTTC
>-|-|TRBV19|TRBJ2-1
CASSAPGNTVDNEQFF
TGTGCCAGTAGTGCACCCGGGAACACGGTGGACAATGAGCAGTTCTTC
>TRBD1|-|TRBV30|TRBJ1-2
CAWSQGQTFGGYTF
TGTGCCTGGAGTCAGGGACAGACCTTTGGTGGCTACACCTTC
>-|-|TRBV11-3|TRBJ2-3
CASRERGTDTQYF
TGTGCCAGCAGGGAGCGGGGCACAGATACGCAGTATTTT
>-|-|TRBV20-1|TRBJ2-1
CSTYYNEQFF
TGCAGTACATATTACAATGAGCAGTTCTTC
>-|-|TRBV5-1|TRBJ1-1
CASSFLGPSNTEAFF
TGCGCCAGCAGCTTTCTGGGGCCGAGTAACACTGAAGCTTTCTTT
>-|-|TRBV19|TRBJ1-1
CASSATGPLGVTEAFF
TGTGCCAGTAGTGCAACAGGGCCCCTGGGAGTGACTGAAGCTTTCTTT
>TRBD1|-|TRBV7-8|TRBJ1-6
CASSGTGRGSPLHF
TGTGCCAGCTCCGGGACAGGGAGGGGATCACCCCTCCACTTT
>-|-|TRBV6-6|TRBJ1-1
CASTLKTQWGGAAFF
TGTGCCAGCACCCTAAAGACGCAGTGGGGCGGGGCCGCTTTCTTT
>TRBD1|-|TRBV11-3|TRBJ2-2
CASRLTGATGELFF
TGTGCCAGCAGGTTGACAGGGGCCACCGGGGAGCTGTTTTTT
>-|-|TRBV3-1/TRBV3-2|TRBJ2-1
CASSQDEREQFF
TGTGCCAGCAGCCAAGACGAGCGGGAGCAGTTCTTC
>TRBD1|-|TRBV5-1|TRBJ1-1
CASSQTGVNTEAFF
TGCGCCAGCAGCCAGACAGGGGTTAACACTGAAGCTTTCTTT
>TRBD1|-|TRBV19|TRBJ1-5
CASSVTGQGNQPQHF
TGTGCCAGTAGTGTCACGGGACAGGGAAATCAGCCCCAGCATTTT
>TRBD1|-|TRBV4-3|TRBJ1-2
CASSQGQGHYGYTF
TGCGCCAGCAGCCAAGGACAGGGGCACTATGGCTACACCTTC
>TRBD2|few|TRBV19|TRBJ2-5
CASSIDASGGATQYF
TGTGCCAGTAGTATAGACGCTAGCGGAGGGGCGACCCAGTACTTC
>-|-|TRBV11-1|TRBJ2-3
CASSLGGARSTQYF
TGTGCCAGCAGCTTGGGGGGGGCGCGGAGTACGCAGTATTTT
>TRBD2|-|TRBV9|TRBJ2-1
CASTQRASGYNEQFF
TGTGCCAGCACTCAGCGGGCTAGCGGGTACAATGAGCAGTTCTTC
>TRBD1|-|TRBV7-2|TRBJ2-5
CASSPRTGVLETQYF
TGTGCCAGCAGCCCGAGGACAGGTGTCCTGGAGACCCAGTACTTC
>-|-|TRBV7-9|TRBJ1-2
CASSFGGSNYGYTF
TGTGCCAGCAGCTTTGGCGGAAGTAACTATGGCTACACCTTC
>TRBD1|-|TRBV3-1/TRBV3-2|TRBJ2-7
CASSPGTGWVEQYF
TGTGCCAGCAGCCCCGGGACAGGTTGGGTGGAGCAGTACTTC
>TRBD1|-|TRBV29-1|TRBJ2-3
CSVGDRDPDTQYF
TGCAGCGTTGGGGACAGGGATCCAGATACGCAGTATTTT
>-|-|TRBV6-5|TRBJ2-6
CASSSYRSGANVLTF
TGTGCCAGCAGTTCGTATCGGTCTGGGGCCAACGTCCTGACTTTC
>-|-|TRBV5-1|TRBJ1-2
CASSVQGDYGYTF
TGCGCCAGCAGCGTACAGGGAGACTATGGCTACACCTTC
>TRBD2|-|TRBV5-6|TRBJ2-3
CASSSGTSGYTQYF
TGTGCCAGCAGCTCCGGGACTAGCGGGTATACGCAGTATTTT
>TRBD1|once|TRBV25-1|TRBJ1-5
CASSGRQGSNQPQHF
TGTGCCAGCAGTGGTCGACAGGGAAGCAATCAGCCCCAGCATTTT
>-|-|TRBV7-6|TRBJ2-5
CASSSTGRTGETQYF
TGTGCCAGCAGCAGTACCGGGAGAACCGGAGAGACCCAGTACTTC
>-|-|TRBV3-1/TRBV3-2|TRBJ2-7
CASSQVRQYEQYF
TGTGCCAGCAGCCAAGTAAGACAGTACGAGCAGTACTTC
>TRBD2|-|TRBV10-3|TRBJ2-2
CAISDRASGSTGELFF
TGTGCCATCAGTGATCGGGCTAGCGGGAGCACCGGGGAGCTGTTTTTT
>TRBD2|-|TRBV18|TRBJ2-3
CASSPPSGLAGFTDTQYF
TGTGCCAGCTCACCACCGTCCGGACTAGCGGGGTTCACAGATACGCAGTATTTT
>-|-|TRBV11-2|TRBJ2-1
CASSSLRGARSYNEQFF
TGTGCCAGCAGTTCCCTCCGGGGGGCGCGGTCCTACAATGAGCAGTTCTTC
>-|-|TRBV9|TRBJ1-3
CASSVDGGNGNTIYF
TGTGCCAGCAGCGTAGACGGGGGTAATGGAAACACCATATATTTT
>TRBD2|-|TRBV6-5|TRBJ2-3
CASGTSGTDTQYF
TGTGCCAGCGGGACTAGCGGCACAGATACGCAGTATTTT